Below are 5 T cell receptor beta chains sequenced from a single sample in a study of T cell repertoires in cytomegalovirus infection (dated by TCRdb to about 2019). What the treatment or condition label conveys for this sample: in vitro stimulation with specific CMV peptide epitopes to enrich CMV-specific T cells. The antigens these receptors bind are not known. Sequencer: Illumina HiSeq 1500. TCRdb applied fastp at Q25 and MiXCR to the public reads, then kept only in-frame beta chains. Each CDR3 protein gets just one entry, which takes the most common genes and DNA from the rows behind it. This sample holds some 320,000 distinct CDR3 sequences; 25% to 30% were observed only once. The top ten clones comprise roughly 20% of the sample. The sample here was cultured PBMCs, taken from culture after CMV antigen stimulation. The receptors originated from a human donor in good health (CMV status not recorded). Some clones in this sample may be carry-over from other donors' samples.

This clonotype was counted at least ten times. V usage is TRBV7-8 and J usage is TRBJ1-5; D unclear. This CDR3 has 14 residues. Germline V gene sequence: CDR1 SGHVS, CDR2 FQNEAQ. V was cut by 3 bases and J by 11 bases, with 17 bases left in between. In DNA form, the CDR3 reads TGTGCCAGCAGCTTGCTACAGACATCAGCGGCCCAGCATTTT. It translates to CASSLLQTSAAQHF.

The rearrangement links TRBV5-3 to TRBJ1-4; D is uncertain. TRBV5-3 qualifies as an ORF whose function is uncertain. CDR3 length: 14 amino acids. Trimming cost V 8 bases and J 8 bases, with 19 bases left between them. The chain's CDR3 is CASSRTHGKEKLFF. The CDR3 coding sequence is TGTGCCAGCAGCCGGACCCACGGCAAGGAAAAACTGTTTTTT.

This clonotype was counted only a few times. The chain recombines TRBV7-4 with TRBJ2-5; the D gene is possibly TRBD2 (5 bases). Germline V gene lookup returns CDR1 SGHVT and CDR2 SQSDAQ. The V and J ends lost 1 base and 5 bases respectively, with 11 bases between them. This CDR3 has 14 residues. The CDR3 loop reads CASSLGGREETQYF. Written as DNA, the CDR3 is TGTGCCAGCAGCTTAGGTGGGAGAGAGGAGACCCAGTACTTC.

The chain uses TRBV12-3 or TRBV12-4 and TRBJ2-7; the D gene is possibly TRBD2 (5 bases). The CDR3 is 15 residues long. V was shortened by 5 bases and J by 5 bases, with 19 bases between the two germline ends. The CDR3 protein is CASSPDYDRLNEQYF. The CDR3 bases are TGTGCCAGCAGTCCCGACTACGACCGTCTGAACGAGCAGTACTTC.

The chain is built from TRBV20-1 and TRBJ1-6; D unresolved. This CDR3 has 18 amino acids. Looked up from germline, CDR1 is DFQATT and CDR2 is SNEGSKA (reference sequence). V dropped 3 bases and J dropped 11 bases, with 29 bases sitting between them. CDR3 bases: TGCAGTGCTAGGGCCCCCCCGTCTGAAGGGAAGGACGTGGCACCCCTCCACTTT. It translates to CSARAPPSEGKDVAPLHF.